The present T cell receptor beta chain was sequenced within a study of graft-versus-host responses after intestinal transplantation. The overall study: Following induction with anti-thymocyte globulin, all recipients were given tacrolimus and steroids for approximately 3 years.

This clone was detected only a few times. No antigen is known for it. Whole-study findings and limits: GvH clones were identified in recipient marrow, with some first appearing in ileum or blood. Early post-transplant HvG declines were associated with peak circulating GvH clone levels. In patients with graft-donor T cell macrochimerism, allograft graft-versus-host to host-versus-graft clonal ratios were high.

Some clones are missing from TCRdb's copy, which holds only in-frame ones; the method was immunoSEQ multiplex PCR. The top ten clones hold around 0.37% of a sample with tens of thousands of clones, over 75% of them seen once. CDR3 length: 15 residues. With 10 bases clipped from V and 8 bases from J, the junction kept 12 bases outside the gene matches. CDR1 LNHDA and CDR2 SQIVND come from the germline V gene (reference sequence). Sequencing used unstimulated CD4+ T cells sorted from spleen or lymph node cells, obtained before transplant. This receptor was obtained from a human donor who was the organ donor for an intestinal transplant. The rearrangement uses TRBV19 and TRBJ1-6; TRBD1 aligns across 9 bases. CDR3 in amino acids: CATEKDRGGYSPLHF. As DNA, the CDR3 is TGTGCCACCGAAAAGGACAGGGGAGGTTATTCACCCCTCCACTTT.